This is a list of T cell receptor beta chains from one sample in a study of blood T cell repertoires in COVID-19. Sequencing was performed with immunoSEQ multiplex PCR; in TCRdb, only in-frame clones are kept and a portion is missing. The sample includes about 210,000 clones, approximately 84% of them seen just once. Sequencing was done on a sample of peripheral blood. Source of these receptors: a woman aged 45-65 years with active or convalescent COVID-19. CDR3s include the opening cysteine and the closing phenylalanine or tryptophan. Fields, in order: J gene, clone size, D gene, V gene, CDR3 DNA, CDR3 protein. The D gene is left open where the match is weak. Some rows have no size entry. The others give once, few or many, or a class for an expanded clone.

J gene: TRBJ1-4
clone size: NA
D gene: NA
V gene: TRBV15
CDR3 DNA: TGTGCCACCAGTCAGACACCGCTTAATGAAAAACTGTTTTTT
CDR3 protein: CATSQTPLNEKLFF

J gene: TRBJ2-5
clone size: NA
D gene: TRBD2
V gene: TRBV6-5
CDR3 DNA: TGTGCCAGCAGGCGGGGGAGGGAGACCCAGTACTTC
CDR3 protein: CASRRGRETQYF

J gene: TRBJ2-3
clone size: NA
D gene: NA
V gene: TRBV2
CDR3 DNA: TGTGCCAGCGATACAGGATCTCCTAGCACAGATACGCAGTATTTT
CDR3 protein: CASDTGSPSTDTQYF

J gene: TRBJ1-1
clone size: few
D gene: TRBD1
V gene: TRBV5-4
CDR3 DNA: TGTGCCAGCAGCCCGAGGACAGGGGCGAACACTGAAGCTTTCTTT
CDR3 protein: CASSPRTGANTEAFF

J gene: TRBJ1-6
clone size: NA
D gene: NA
V gene: TRBV27
CDR3 DNA: TGTGCCAGCAGGTCGACAGGTTCCTCACCCCTCCACTTT
CDR3 protein: CASRSTGSSPLHF

J gene: TRBJ1-1
clone size: once
D gene: NA
V gene: TRBV19
CDR3 DNA: TGTGCCAGTAGTCCAAGCAACCAGAACACTGAAGCTTTCTTT
CDR3 protein: CASSPSNQNTEAFF

J gene: TRBJ1-3
clone size: NA
D gene: NA
V gene: TRBV19
CDR3 DNA: TGTGCCAGCGAGAAGGCAACCGACAGGTTCGGAAACACCATATATTTT
CDR3 protein: CASEKATDRFGNTIYF

J gene: TRBJ2-1
clone size: NA
D gene: TRBD2
V gene: TRBV4-1
CDR3 DNA: TGCGCCAGCAGCCAGGCATACTTAGCGGGAGGTGAACAGTTCTTC
CDR3 protein: CASSQAYLAGGEQFF

J gene: TRBJ2-3
clone size: once
D gene: TRBD1
V gene: TRBV6-5
CDR3 DNA: TGTGCCAGCAGGCCTCCGGGACAGGGGAGAGATACGCAGTATTTT
CDR3 protein: CASRPPGQGRDTQYF

J gene: TRBJ1-1
clone size: NA
D gene: TRBD1
V gene: TRBV2
CDR3 DNA: TGTGCCAGCAGTGAAGCGCAGGACAGGGTGGTGAACACTGAAGCTTTCTTT
CDR3 protein: CASSEAQDRVVNTEAFF

J gene: TRBJ2-5
clone size: NA
D gene: TRBD1
V gene: TRBV5-5
CDR3 DNA: TGTGCCAGCAGCTTACTTGGACAGGGAGGAGAGACCCAGTACTTC
CDR3 protein: CASSLLGQGGETQYF

J gene: TRBJ2-1
clone size: NA
D gene: TRBD2
V gene: TRBV10-1
CDR3 DNA: TGCGCCAGCAGTAATAGAAGAGGACTAAGCGGGATGAGAAAAACGGGATACAATGAGCAGTTCTTC
CDR3 protein: CASSNRRGLSGMRKTGYNEQFF

J gene: TRBJ1-2
clone size: NA
D gene: NA
V gene: TRBV3-1/TRBV3-2
CDR3 DNA: TGTGCCAGCAGCCAAGACAGGATCTATGGCTACACCTTC
CDR3 protein: CASSQDRIYGYTF

J gene: TRBJ2-3
clone size: NA
D gene: NA
V gene: TRBV19
CDR3 DNA: TGTGCCAGTAATCGGGGTCCTAGCACAGATACGCAGTATTTT
CDR3 protein: CASNRGPSTDTQYF

J gene: TRBJ2-3
clone size: NA
D gene: TRBD2
V gene: TRBV5-4
CDR3 DNA: TGTGCCAGCAGCGGGACTAGCGGAGCAATTACTAGCACAGATACGCAGTATTTT
CDR3 protein: CASSGTSGAITSTDTQYF

J gene: TRBJ2-1
clone size: NA
D gene: TRBD2
V gene: TRBV2
CDR3 DNA: TGTGCCAGCAGTCGGATGGCGGGAGCGTTCTACAATGAGCAGTTCTTC
CDR3 protein: CASSRMAGAFYNEQFF

J gene: TRBJ1-4
clone size: NA
D gene: TRBD1
V gene: TRBV5-1
CDR3 DNA: TGCGCCAGCAGCTCACAGGGGGCTGGTGAAAAACTGTTTTTT
CDR3 protein: CASSSQGAGEKLFF

J gene: TRBJ2-1
clone size: NA
D gene: NA
V gene: TRBV12-5
CDR3 DNA: TGTGCTAGTGGTTTGGACGGGACTGCCTGGGAGCAGTTCTTC
CDR3 protein: CASGLDGTAWEQFF

J gene: TRBJ2-3
clone size: NA
D gene: NA
V gene: TRBV5-1
CDR3 DNA: TGCGCCAGCAGCTTGGGGGGGACAACCAGCACAGATACGCAGTATTTT
CDR3 protein: CASSLGGTTSTDTQYF

J gene: TRBJ2-1
clone size: NA
D gene: TRBD2
V gene: TRBV4-2
CDR3 DNA: TGTGCCAGCAGCCAAGCCCTAGCGGGGGGGCCCTACAATGAGCAGTTCTTC
CDR3 protein: CASSQALAGGPYNEQFF

J gene: TRBJ2-3
clone size: NA
D gene: TRBD2
V gene: TRBV27
CDR3 DNA: TGTGCCAGCAGTTCGACTAGCGGGGGCACAGATACGCAGTATTTT
CDR3 protein: CASSSTSGGTDTQYF

J gene: TRBJ2-7
clone size: NA
D gene: NA
V gene: TRBV29-1
CDR3 DNA: TGCAGCGTTGGCGGGATCTACGAGCAGTACTTC
CDR3 protein: CSVGGIYEQYF

J gene: TRBJ2-7
clone size: NA
D gene: TRBD2
V gene: TRBV4-1
CDR3 DNA: TGCGCCAGCAGCTGGGGGGCGGGAGGGTACTACGAGCAGTACTTC
CDR3 protein: CASSWGAGGYYEQYF

J gene: TRBJ2-5
clone size: NA
D gene: TRBD2
V gene: TRBV6-2/TRBV6-3
CDR3 DNA: TGTGCCAGCAGTTGGGGGACTAGCGGTGGAGTTCAAGAGACCCAGTACTTC
CDR3 protein: CASSWGTSGGVQETQYF

J gene: TRBJ1-2
clone size: NA
D gene: NA
V gene: TRBV5-1
CDR3 DNA: TGCGCCAGCAGCTTGGCCATGGGAGCGAACTATGGCTACACCTTC
CDR3 protein: CASSLAMGANYGYTF

J gene: TRBJ2-4
clone size: NA
D gene: TRBD1
V gene: TRBV5-8
CDR3 DNA: TGTGCCAGCAGCGCCGGGACAGGGGTTAAGCTAGCCAAAAACATTCAGTACTTC
CDR3 protein: CASSAGTGVKLAKNIQYF

J gene: TRBJ1-2
clone size: NA
D gene: NA
V gene: TRBV7-2
CDR3 DNA: TGTGCCAGCAGCTTAGCGCTCTCGGGGTTTAACTATGGCTACACCTTC
CDR3 protein: CASSLALSGFNYGYTF

J gene: TRBJ2-4
clone size: few
D gene: NA
V gene: TRBV28
CDR3 DNA: TGTGCCAGCAGTTTAACAGTTAAAAACATTCAGTACTTC
CDR3 protein: CASSLTVKNIQYF

J gene: TRBJ2-5
clone size: NA
D gene: NA
V gene: TRBV2
CDR3 DNA: TGTGCCAGCAGCCGGGACACCCAAGAGACCCAGTACTTC
CDR3 protein: CASSRDTQETQYF

J gene: TRBJ2-1
clone size: NA
D gene: NA
V gene: TRBV7-7
CDR3 DNA: TGTGCCAGCAGCGAATCCGGGAGCTTGCCCAATGAGCAGTTCTTC
CDR3 protein: CASSESGSLPNEQFF

J gene: TRBJ1-2
clone size: NA
D gene: TRBD1
V gene: TRBV6-4
CDR3 DNA: TGTGCCAGCAGTCCGGGACAGGGGGGGATCTATGGCTACACCTTC
CDR3 protein: CASSPGQGGIYGYTF

J gene: TRBJ2-7
clone size: NA
D gene: TRBD2
V gene: TRBV6-5
CDR3 DNA: TGTGCCAGCACCCGGCAAGCGGGAGGAAACGAGCAGTACTTC
CDR3 protein: CASTRQAGGNEQYF

J gene: TRBJ1-1
clone size: NA
D gene: NA
V gene: TRBV9
CDR3 DNA: TGTGCCAGCCCGGGGGAGGTCACTGAAGCTTTCTTT
CDR3 protein: CASPGEVTEAFF

J gene: TRBJ1-2
clone size: NA
D gene: NA
V gene: TRBV19
CDR3 DNA: TGTGCCACATCTCAGGGCGGCTACGGCTACACCTTC
CDR3 protein: CATSQGGYGYTF

J gene: TRBJ1-6
clone size: NA
D gene: TRBD1
V gene: TRBV2
CDR3 DNA: TGTGCCAGCAGAGAACAGGGGTATAATTCACCCCTCCACTTT
CDR3 protein: CASREQGYNSPLHF

J gene: TRBJ2-7
clone size: NA
D gene: NA
V gene: TRBV6-5
CDR3 DNA: TGTGCCAGTTCAGGCAACTCCTACGAGCAGTACTTC
CDR3 protein: CASSGNSYEQYF

J gene: TRBJ2-1
clone size: NA
D gene: NA
V gene: TRBV7-3
CDR3 DNA: TGTGCCAGCAGCCCGGGTCCCGGGGGCAATGAGCAGTTCTTC
CDR3 protein: CASSPGPGGNEQFF

J gene: TRBJ1-6
clone size: NA
D gene: NA
V gene: TRBV27
CDR3 DNA: TGTGCCAGCACTCAAGTTAGCTCCTATAATTCACCCCTCCACTTT
CDR3 protein: CASTQVSSYNSPLHF

J gene: TRBJ2-7
clone size: NA
D gene: NA
V gene: TRBV5-1
CDR3 DNA: TGCGCCAGCAGCTTGGCGGCAGGTCCTTCCTACGAGCAGTACTTC
CDR3 protein: CASSLAAGPSYEQYF

J gene: TRBJ1-5
clone size: NA
D gene: NA
V gene: TRBV7-9
CDR3 DNA: TGTGCCAGCAGCTTAGGTGAGGGCAGGAGGAATCAGCCCCAGCATTTT
CDR3 protein: CASSLGEGRRNQPQHF

J gene: TRBJ2-7
clone size: NA
D gene: NA
V gene: TRBV12-5
CDR3 DNA: TGTGCTAGTGGTTTGGGCGGTTCTTACTACGAGCAGTACTTC
CDR3 protein: CASGLGGSYYEQYF

J gene: TRBJ1-1
clone size: NA
D gene: NA
V gene: TRBV19
CDR3 DNA: TGTGCCAGTAGTCCCCGACTTATCCACATGAACACTGAAGCTTTCTTT
CDR3 protein: CASSPRLIHMNTEAFF